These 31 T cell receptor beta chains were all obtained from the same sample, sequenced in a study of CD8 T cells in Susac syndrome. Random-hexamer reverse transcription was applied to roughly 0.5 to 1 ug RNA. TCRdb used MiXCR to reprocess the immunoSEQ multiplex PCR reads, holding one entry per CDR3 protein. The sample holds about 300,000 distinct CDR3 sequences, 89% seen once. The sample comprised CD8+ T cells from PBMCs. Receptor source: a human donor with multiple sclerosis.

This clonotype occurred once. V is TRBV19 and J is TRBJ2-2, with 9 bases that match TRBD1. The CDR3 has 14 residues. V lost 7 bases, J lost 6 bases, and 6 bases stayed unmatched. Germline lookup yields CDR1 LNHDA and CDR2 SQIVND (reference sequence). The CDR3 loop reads CASTGQGGPGELFF. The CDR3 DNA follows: TGTGCCAGTACGGGACAGGGTGGACCCGGGGAGCTGTTTTTT.

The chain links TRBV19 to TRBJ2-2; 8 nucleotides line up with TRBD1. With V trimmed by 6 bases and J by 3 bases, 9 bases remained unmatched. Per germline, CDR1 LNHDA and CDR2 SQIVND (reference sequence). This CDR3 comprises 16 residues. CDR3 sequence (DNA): TGTGCCAGTAGGAAACCCAGGGGGCCCCACACCGGGGAGCTGTTTTTT. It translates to CASRKPRGPHTGELFF.

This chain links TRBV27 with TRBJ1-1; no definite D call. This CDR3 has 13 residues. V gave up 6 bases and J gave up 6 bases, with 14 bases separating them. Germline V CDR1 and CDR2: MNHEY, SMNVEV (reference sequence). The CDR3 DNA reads TGTGCCAGCAGATTGCAGGCGTGGGCTGAAGCTTTCTTT. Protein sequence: CASRLQAWAEAFF.

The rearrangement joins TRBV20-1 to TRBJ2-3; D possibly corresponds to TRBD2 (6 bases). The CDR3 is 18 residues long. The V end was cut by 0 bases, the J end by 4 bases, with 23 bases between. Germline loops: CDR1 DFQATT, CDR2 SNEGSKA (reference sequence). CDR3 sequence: CSARDSSRDWVSPDTQYF. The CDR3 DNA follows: TGCAGTGCTAGAGATTCATCGCGGGACTGGGTTTCCCCAGATACGCAGTATTTT.

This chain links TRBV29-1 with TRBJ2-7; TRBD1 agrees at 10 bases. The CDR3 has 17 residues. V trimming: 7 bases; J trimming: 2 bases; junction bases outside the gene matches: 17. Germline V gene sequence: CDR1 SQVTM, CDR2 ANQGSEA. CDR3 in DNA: TGCAGCGACTCCCTCAGGGGACAGGGGCCGGGGCCCTACGAGCAGTACTTC. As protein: CSDSLRGQGPGPYEQYF.

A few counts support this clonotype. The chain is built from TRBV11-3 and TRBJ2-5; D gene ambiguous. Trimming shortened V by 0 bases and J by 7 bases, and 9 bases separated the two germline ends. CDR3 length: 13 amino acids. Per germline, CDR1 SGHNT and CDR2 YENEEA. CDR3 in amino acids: CASSLDLGGTQYF. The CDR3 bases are TGTGCCAGCAGCTTAGATCTTGGTGGGACCCAGTACTTC.

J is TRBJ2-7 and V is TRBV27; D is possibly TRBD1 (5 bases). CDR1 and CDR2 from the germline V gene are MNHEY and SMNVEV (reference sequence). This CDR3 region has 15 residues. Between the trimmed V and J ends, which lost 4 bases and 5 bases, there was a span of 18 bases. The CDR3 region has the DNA TGTGCCAGCAGTTGGGCCGGGCAGGGTCGGAACGAGCAGTACTTC. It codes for CASSWAGQGRNEQYF.

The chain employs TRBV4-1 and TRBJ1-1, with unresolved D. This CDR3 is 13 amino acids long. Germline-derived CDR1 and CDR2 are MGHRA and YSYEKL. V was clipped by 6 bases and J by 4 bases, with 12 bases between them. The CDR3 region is CASSPELTTEAFF. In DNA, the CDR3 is TGCGCCAGCAGTCCGGAGCTTACCACTGAAGCTTTCTTT.

The CDR3, as DNA: TGTGCCAGCAGTTTTAGAGGGCCGAACTACAATGAGCAGTTCTTC. Residues: CASSFRGPNYNEQFF. The chain employs TRBV28 and TRBJ2-1, with D maybe TRBD2 (5 bases). The CDR3 runs 15 residues. CDR1 is MDHEN and CDR2 is SYDVKM in the germline V gene. The germline V and J ends were trimmed by 3 bases and 3 bases, with 12 bases remaining between them.

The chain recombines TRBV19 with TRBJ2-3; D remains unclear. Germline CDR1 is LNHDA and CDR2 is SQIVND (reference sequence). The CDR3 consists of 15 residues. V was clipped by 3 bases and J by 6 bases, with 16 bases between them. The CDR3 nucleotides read TGTGCCAGTAGTATTACCCTTTTGCCTTTGGATACGCAGTATTTT. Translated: CASSITLLPLDTQYF.

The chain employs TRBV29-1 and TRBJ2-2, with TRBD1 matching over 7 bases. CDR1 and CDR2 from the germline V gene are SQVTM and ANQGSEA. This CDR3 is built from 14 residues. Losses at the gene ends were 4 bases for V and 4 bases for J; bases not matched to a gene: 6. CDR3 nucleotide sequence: TGCAGCGTTGGACAGGGTATAGGCACCGGGGAGCTGTTTTTT. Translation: CSVGQGIGTGELFF.

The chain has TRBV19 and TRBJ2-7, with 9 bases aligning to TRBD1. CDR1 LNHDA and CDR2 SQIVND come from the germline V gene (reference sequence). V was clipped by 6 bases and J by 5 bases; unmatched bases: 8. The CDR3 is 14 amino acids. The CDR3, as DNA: TGTGCCAGTAGGACCGGGACAGGGTCTAACGAGCAGTACTTC. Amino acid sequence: CASRTGTGSNEQYF.

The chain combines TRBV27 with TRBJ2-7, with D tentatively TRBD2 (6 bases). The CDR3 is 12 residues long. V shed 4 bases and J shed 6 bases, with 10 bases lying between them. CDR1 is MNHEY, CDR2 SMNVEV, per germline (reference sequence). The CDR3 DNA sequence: TGTGCCAGCAGTTCGCCCGGGGGCGAGCAGTACTTC. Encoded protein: CASSSPGGEQYF.

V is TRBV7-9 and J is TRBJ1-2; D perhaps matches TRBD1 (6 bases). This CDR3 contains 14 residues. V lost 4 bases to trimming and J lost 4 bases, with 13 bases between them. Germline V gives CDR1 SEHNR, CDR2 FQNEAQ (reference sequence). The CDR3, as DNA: TGTGCCAGCAGCTCCGGAGGGGGTTTCTATGGCTACACCTTC. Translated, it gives CASSSGGGFYGYTF.

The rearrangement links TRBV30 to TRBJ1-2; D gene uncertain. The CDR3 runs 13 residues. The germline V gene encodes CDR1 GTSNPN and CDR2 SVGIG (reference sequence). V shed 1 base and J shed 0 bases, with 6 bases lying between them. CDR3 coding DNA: TGTGCCTGGAGTGGTAAGCCTAACTATGGCTACACCTTC. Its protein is CAWSGKPNYGYTF.

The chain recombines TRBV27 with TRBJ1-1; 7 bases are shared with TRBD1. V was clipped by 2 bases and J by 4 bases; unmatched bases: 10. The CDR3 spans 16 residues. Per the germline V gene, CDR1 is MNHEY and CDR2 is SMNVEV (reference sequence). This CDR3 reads CASSLLPQGGITEAFF. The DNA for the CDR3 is TGTGCCAGCAGTTTACTCCCCCAGGGGGGAATCACTGAAGCTTTCTTT.

In DNA, the CDR3 is TGTGCCAGCAGCATACTAGCGGGGGAGTACAATGAGCAGTTCTTC. Translated, it gives CASSILAGEYNEQFF. The chain has TRBV7-3 and TRBJ2-1, with 11 nucleotides matching TRBD2. Germline CDR1 reads SGHTA; CDR2 reads FQGTGA. V lost 5 bases and J lost 4; bases outside the gene matches: 4. This CDR3 has 15 residues.

The CDR3 protein is CSAMPSTSGPYEQYF. The CDR3 DNA follows: TGCAGTGCTATGCCATCAACAAGCGGCCCCTACGAGCAGTACTTC. The V and J genes are TRBV20-1 and TRBJ2-7, with D perhaps matching TRBD2 (5 bases). The CDR3 runs 15 residues. The germline V gene encodes CDR1 DFQATT and CDR2 SNEGSKA (reference sequence). V was cut by 4 bases and J by 2 bases, with 18 bases left in between.

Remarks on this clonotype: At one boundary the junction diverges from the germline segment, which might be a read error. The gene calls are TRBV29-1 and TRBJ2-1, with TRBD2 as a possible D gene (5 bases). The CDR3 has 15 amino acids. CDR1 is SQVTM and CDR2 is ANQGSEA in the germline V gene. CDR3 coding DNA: TGCAGCGTTGAAGGGTCTGAGGGTTCCTCCAATGAGCAGTTCTTC. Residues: CSVEGSEGSSNEQFF.

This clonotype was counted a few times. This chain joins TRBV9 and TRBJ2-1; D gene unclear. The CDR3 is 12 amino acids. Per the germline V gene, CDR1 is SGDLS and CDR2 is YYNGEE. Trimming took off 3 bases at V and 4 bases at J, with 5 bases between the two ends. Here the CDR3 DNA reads TGTGCCAGCAGCGGCACGTACAATGAGCAGTTCTTC. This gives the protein CASSGTYNEQFF.

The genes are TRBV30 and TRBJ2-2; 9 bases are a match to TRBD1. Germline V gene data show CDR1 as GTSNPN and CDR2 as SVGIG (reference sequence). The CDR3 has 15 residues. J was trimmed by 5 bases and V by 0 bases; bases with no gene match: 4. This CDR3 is CAWSVGTGSTGELFF. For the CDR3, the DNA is TGTGCCTGGAGTGTAGGGACAGGGTCGACCGGGGAGCTGTTTTTT.

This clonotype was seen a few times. CDR3 sequence (DNA): TGTGCCAGCAGACCCTGGGGACAGGCGAACACTGAAGCTTTCTTT. The encoded protein is CASRPWGQANTEAFF. This sequence joins TRBV6-1 and TRBJ1-1; TRBD1 matches at 8 bases. The CDR3 is 15 residues long. Germline assignment: CDR1 MNHNS and CDR2 SASEGT. V shed 6 bases and J 1 base; nucleotides not matched to a gene: 7.

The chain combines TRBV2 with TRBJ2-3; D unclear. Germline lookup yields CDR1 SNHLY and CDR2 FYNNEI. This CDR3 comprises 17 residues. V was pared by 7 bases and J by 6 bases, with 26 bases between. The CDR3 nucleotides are TGTGCCAGCAACTTTGGCCCCGAGTCCCCTCACCAGGATACGCAGTATTTT. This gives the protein CASNFGPESPHQDTQYF.

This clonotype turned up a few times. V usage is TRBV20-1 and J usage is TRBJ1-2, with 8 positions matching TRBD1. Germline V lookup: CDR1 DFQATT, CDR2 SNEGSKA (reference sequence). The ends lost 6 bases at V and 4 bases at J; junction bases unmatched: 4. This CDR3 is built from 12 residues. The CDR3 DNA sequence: TGCAGTGCCGCAGGGACAGGCTATGGCTACACCTTC. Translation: CSAAGTGYGYTF.

CDR3 sequence: CASSPGQGTSPLHF. CDR3 bases: TGTGCCAGTAGCCCGGGACAGGGTACTTCACCCCTCCACTTT. The genes are TRBV19 and TRBJ1-6; TRBD1 agrees at 9 bases. With V trimmed by 6 bases and J by 9 bases, 6 bases remained unmatched. The CDR3 length is 14 residues. CDR1 is LNHDA, CDR2 SQIVND, per germline (reference sequence).

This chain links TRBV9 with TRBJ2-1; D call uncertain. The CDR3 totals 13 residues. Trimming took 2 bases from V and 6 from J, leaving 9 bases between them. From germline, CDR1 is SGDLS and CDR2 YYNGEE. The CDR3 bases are TGTGCCAGCAGCGTTAACTACCGCAATGAGCAGTTCTTC. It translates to CASSVNYRNEQFF.

CDR3 sequence reads: CASSYGQGAGDEQFF. The CDR3 nucleotides are TGTGCCAGCAGTTACGGCCAGGGGGCAGGGGATGAGCAGTTCTTC. The V and J genes are TRBV6-2 or TRBV6-3 and TRBJ2-1, with 8 bases fitting TRBD1. CDR1 is MNHEY and CDR2 is SVGEGT in the germline V gene. CDR3 length: 15 residues. With 2 bases clipped from V and 8 bases from J, the junction kept 8 bases outside the gene matches.

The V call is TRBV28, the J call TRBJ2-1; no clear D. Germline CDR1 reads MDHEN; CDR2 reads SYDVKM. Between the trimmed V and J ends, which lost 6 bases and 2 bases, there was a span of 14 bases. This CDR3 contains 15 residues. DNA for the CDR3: TGTGCCAGCAGGGCGGTGGATAATACCTACAATGAGCAGTTCTTC. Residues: CASRAVDNTYNEQFF.

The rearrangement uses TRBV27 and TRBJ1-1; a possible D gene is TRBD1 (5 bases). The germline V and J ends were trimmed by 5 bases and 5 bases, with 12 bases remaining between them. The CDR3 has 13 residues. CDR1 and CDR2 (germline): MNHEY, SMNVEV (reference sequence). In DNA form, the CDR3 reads TGTGCCAGCAGTGCAAGGGGAAATACTGAAGCTTTCTTT. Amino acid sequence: CASSARGNTEAFF.

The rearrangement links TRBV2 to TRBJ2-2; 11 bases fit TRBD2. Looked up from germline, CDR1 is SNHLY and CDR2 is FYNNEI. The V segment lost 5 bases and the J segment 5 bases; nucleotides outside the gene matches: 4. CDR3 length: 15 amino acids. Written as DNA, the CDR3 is TGTGCCAGCAGTTTAGCGGGAGGGAGGACCGGGGAGCTGTTTTTT. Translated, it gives CASSLAGGRTGELFF. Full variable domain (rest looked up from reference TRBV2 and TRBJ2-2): EPEVTQTPSHQVTQMGQEVILRCVPISNHLYFYWYRQILGQKVEFLVSFYNNEISEKSEIFDDQFSVERPDGSNFTLKIRSTKLEDSAMYFCASSLAGGRTGELFFGEGSRLTVL.

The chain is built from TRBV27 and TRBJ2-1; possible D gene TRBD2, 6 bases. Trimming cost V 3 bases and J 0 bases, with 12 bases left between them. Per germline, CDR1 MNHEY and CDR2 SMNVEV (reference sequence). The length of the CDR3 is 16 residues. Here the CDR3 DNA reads TGTGCCAGCAGTTTGTCCGCGGGGAGCTCCTACAATGAGCAGTTCTTC. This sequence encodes CASSLSAGSSYNEQFF.